At least ten counts were recorded for the clone carrying this T cell receptor (beta chain). Its antigen is not identified. The data are from a study of T cells in Graves' hyperthyroidism and ophthalmopathy. Study-level points and caveats: Separation of ophthalmopathy from stable hyperthyroidism was achieved by a 13 V-J model.

Each person with ophthalmopathy scored at least 3 on the Clinical Activity Score, reached NOSPECS grade 4 or higher, and had been ill under 3 months. A patient was excluded if there was uncontrolled infection, other autoimmune disease, pregnancy or lactation. Fresh peripheral blood, approximately 9.1 ml, was the source of the PBMCs. RNA transcripts gave rise to amplified TCR beta CDR3 regions. HTBI primers were the set used in a first-round RT-PCR of the TCR CDR3. TCRdb reprocessed the multiplex PCR reads via MiXCR and lists one record per CDR3 protein. The table has 560,000 or so distinct CDR3 sequences, 15% to 20% seen once. CDR1 and CDR2 from the germline V gene are SGHAT and FQNNGV. The CDR3 is made up of 17 amino acids. V was clipped by 0 bases and J by 3 bases, with 18 bases between them.

The source material was blood. The sequence derives from a middle-aged man with Graves' ophthalmopathy. This chain uses TRBV11-2 with TRBJ2-7, with D possibly being TRBD1 (5 bases). Written as DNA, the CDR3 is TGTGCCAGCAGCTTAGATGATGGGGCCATCGGTTTCTACGAGCAGTACTTC. Amino acids: CASSLDDGAIGFYEQYF.